This TCR beta chain appears in the sequencing data of a study of response to subunit inactivated influenza vaccine. The study, taken as a whole, reports: The authors offered the suggestion that each seasonal influenza vaccination recruits few new T cells.

TCRdb re-analysed the RT-PCR reads in MiXCR, keeping a single row per CDR3 protein. The repertoire includes about half a million distinct CDR3 sequences, over 9.5% of them detected once, and 12% sits in the top ten. This clonotype was counted between two and nine times. Its antigen remains unknown. The length of the CDR3 is 14 residues. Germline assignment: CDR1 MNHEY and CDR2 SVGAGI. The V end was cut by 2 bases, the J end by 5 bases, with 12 bases between. This chain connects TRBV6-5 to TRBJ2-5; unclear D gene. The sequence came from a man aged 50 or older who received an inactivated influenza vaccine. This specimen was PBMCs from blood, taken around seven weeks after vaccination. CDR3 in DNA: TGTGCCAGCAGTTACCTCCTTCAGTGGGAGACCCAGTACTTC. Protein product: CASSYLLQWETQYF.